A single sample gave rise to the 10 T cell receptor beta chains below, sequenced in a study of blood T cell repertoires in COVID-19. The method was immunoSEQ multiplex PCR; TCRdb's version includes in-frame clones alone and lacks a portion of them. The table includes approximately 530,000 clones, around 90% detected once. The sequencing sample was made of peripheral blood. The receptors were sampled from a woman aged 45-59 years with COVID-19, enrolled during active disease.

CDR3 loop: CASSLGDFYGLDTQYF. CDR3 in DNA: TGTGCCAGCAGCTTAGGGGACTTCTACGGCCTTGATACGCAGTATTTT. J is TRBJ2-3 and V is TRBV7-9; TRBD2 might be the D (6 bases). The CDR3 runs to 16 residues. Germline CDR1 and CDR2: SEHNR and FQNEAQ (reference sequence). Trimming stripped 1 base from V and 6 bases from J, with 17 bases between.

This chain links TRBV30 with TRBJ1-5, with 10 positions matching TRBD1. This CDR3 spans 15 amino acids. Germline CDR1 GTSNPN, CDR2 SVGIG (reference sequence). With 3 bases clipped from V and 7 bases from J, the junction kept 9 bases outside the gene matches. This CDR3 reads CAWSADRGVGQPQHF. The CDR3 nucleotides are TGTGCCTGGAGCGCGGACAGGGGGGTCGGGCAGCCCCAGCATTTT.

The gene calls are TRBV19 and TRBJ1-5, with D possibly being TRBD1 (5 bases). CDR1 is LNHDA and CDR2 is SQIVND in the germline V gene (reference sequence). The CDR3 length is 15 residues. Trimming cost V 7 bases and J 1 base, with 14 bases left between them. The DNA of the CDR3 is TGTGCCAGTACCCTGGGGCAGACCAGCAATCAGCCCCAGCATTTT. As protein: CASTLGQTSNQPQHF.

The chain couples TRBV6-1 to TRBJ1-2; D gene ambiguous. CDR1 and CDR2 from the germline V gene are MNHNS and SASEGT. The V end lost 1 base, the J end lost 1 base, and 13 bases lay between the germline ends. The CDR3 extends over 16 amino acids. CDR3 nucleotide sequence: TGTGCCAGCAGTGAAGATCCCCGTGAACTTAACTATGGCTACACCTTC. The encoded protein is CASSEDPRELNYGYTF.

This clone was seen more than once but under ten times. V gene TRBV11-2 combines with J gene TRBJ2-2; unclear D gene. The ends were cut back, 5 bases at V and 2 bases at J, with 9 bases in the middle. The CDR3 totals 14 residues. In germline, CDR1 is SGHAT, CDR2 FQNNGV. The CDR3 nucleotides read TGTGCCAGCAGCCGGTCGGGTAACACCGGGGAGCTGTTTTTT. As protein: CASSRSGNTGELFF.

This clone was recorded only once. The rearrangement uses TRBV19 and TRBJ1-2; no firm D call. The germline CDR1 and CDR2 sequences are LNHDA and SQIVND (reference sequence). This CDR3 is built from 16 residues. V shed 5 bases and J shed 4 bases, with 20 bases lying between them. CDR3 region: CASSPQVLSSSYGYTF. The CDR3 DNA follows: TGTGCCAGTAGTCCTCAGGTTCTCTCGTCGAGCTATGGCTACACCTTC. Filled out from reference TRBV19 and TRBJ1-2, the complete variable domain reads DGGITQSPKYLFRKEGQNVTLSCEQNLNHDAMYWYRQDPGQGLRLIYYSQIVNDFQKGDIAEGYSVSREKKESFPLTVTSAQKNPTAFYLCASSPQVLSSSYGYTFGSGTRLTVV.

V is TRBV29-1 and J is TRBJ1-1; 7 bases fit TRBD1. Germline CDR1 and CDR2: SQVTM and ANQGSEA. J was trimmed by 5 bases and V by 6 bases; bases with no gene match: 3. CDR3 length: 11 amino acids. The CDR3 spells CSVGQVTEAFF. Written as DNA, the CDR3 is TGCAGCGTCGGACAGGTTACTGAAGCTTTCTTT.

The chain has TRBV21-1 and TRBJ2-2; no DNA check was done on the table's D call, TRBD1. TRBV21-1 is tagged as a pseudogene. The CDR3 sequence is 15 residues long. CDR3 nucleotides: TGTGCCAGCAGCAAAGGACAGGGGGCCTACGGGGAGCTGTTTTTT. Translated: CASSKGQGAYGELFF.

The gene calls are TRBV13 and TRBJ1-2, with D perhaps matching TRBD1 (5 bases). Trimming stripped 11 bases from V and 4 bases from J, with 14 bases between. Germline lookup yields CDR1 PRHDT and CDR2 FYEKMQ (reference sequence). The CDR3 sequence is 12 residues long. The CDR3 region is CAGARVPYGYTF. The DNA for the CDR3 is TGTGCCGGGGCTCGGGTTCCCTATGGCTACACCTTC. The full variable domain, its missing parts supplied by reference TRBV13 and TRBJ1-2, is AAGVIQSPRHLIKEKRETATLKCYPIPRHDTVYWYQQGPGQDPQFLISFYEKMQSDKGSIPDRFSAQQFSDYHSELNMSSLELGDSALYFCAGARVPYGYTFGSGTRLTVV.

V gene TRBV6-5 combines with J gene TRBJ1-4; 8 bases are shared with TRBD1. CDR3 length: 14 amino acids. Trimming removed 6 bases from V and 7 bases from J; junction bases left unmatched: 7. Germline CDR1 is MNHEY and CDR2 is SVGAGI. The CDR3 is CASSPGQVGEKLFF. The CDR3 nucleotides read TGTGCCAGCAGCCCGGGACAGGTTGGTGAAAAACTGTTTTTT.